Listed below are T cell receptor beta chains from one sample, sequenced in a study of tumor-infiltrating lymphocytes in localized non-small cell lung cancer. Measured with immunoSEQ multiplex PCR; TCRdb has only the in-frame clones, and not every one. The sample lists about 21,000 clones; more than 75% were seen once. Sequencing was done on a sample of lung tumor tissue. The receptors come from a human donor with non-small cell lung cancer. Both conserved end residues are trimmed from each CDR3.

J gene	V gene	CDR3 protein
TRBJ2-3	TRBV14	ASSIEALSTQY
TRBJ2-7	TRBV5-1	ASSLRAGSYEQY
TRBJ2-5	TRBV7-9	ASSLAPGLAGLETQY
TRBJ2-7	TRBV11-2	ASSFEGLSSYEQY
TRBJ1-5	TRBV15	ATSRPGQGNQPQH
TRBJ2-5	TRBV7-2	ASSLAGGPGETQY
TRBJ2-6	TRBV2	ASSEGTAGANVLT
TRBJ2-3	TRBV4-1	ASSQVGERLTDTQY
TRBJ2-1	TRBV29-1	SVESSGPGGEQF
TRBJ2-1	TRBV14	ASSQESLPTLDEQF
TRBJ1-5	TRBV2	ASSEAWGRNQPQH
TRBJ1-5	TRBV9	ASSPDPGRSNQPQH
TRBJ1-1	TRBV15	ATSRGTANTEAF
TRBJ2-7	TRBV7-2	ASSSQAGSYEQY
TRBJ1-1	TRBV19	ASSMSVNTEAF
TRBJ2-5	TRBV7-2	ASSPLAGGIETQY
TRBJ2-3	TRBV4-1	ASSQDTRGYTQY
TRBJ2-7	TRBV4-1	ASSPQLTTSGRVYEQY
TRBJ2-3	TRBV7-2	ASSIGLAGGTDTQY
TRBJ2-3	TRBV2	ASRRGIDTDTQY
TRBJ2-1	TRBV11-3	ASSLLGNEQF
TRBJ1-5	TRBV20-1	SVGSPQH
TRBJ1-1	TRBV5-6	ASSIWTGEDTEAF
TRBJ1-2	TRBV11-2	ASSLQGYGYT
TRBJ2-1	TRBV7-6	ASSLAGRPYNEQF
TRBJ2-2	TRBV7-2	ASSLPGLAGGSTGELF
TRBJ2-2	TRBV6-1	ASPTGGISTGELF
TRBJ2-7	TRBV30	ACGNSGRAPYEQY
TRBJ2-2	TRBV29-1	SSSSNTGELF
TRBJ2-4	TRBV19	ASGALAKNIQY
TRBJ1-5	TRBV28	ASTLRGAHGQPQH
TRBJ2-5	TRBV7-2	ASSLAGDVTQY
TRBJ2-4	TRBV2	ASSEPGINIQY
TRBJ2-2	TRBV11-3	ASSLSGRATGELF
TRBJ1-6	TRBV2	ASSGGTLGSPLH
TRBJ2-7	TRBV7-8	ASSSFGAEYEQY
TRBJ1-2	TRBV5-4	ASGKANYGYT
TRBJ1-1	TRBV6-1	ASSRGHPGSEAF
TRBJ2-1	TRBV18	ASSSLADSYNEQF
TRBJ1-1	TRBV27	ASSKTRDGNTEAF
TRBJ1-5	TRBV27	ASSQTNNQPQH